A single sample gave rise to the 20 T cell receptor beta chains below, sequenced in a study of OX40 agonist ivuxolimab in advanced cancers. Measured with immunoSEQ multiplex PCR; TCRdb has only the in-frame clones, and not every one. Of about 63,000 clones in the sample, around 90% were seen once. Sequencing used CD4+ or CD8+ T cells sorted from blood, obtained in a trial of the OX40 agonist ivuxolimab. These TCRs come from an adult with an advanced solid tumor such as melanoma, head and neck, liver or kidney cancer.

CDR3 DNA sequence: TGTGCCAGCTCGCCCGTTAGGGGAAGCGGCACTGAAGCTTTCTTT. It translates to CASSPVRGSGTEAFF. The chain joins TRBV18 to TRBJ1-1; a possible D gene is TRBD1 (5 bases). CDR3 length equals 15 residues. V was clipped by 6 bases and J by 4 bases, with 18 bases between them. The germline V gene encodes CDR1 KGHSH and CDR2 LQKENI.

This chain links TRBV10-3 with TRBJ1-1; a weak D match, TRBD1 (6 bases). Looked up from germline, CDR1 is ENHRY and CDR2 is SYGVKD. Trimming left V 4 bases short and J 5 bases short, with 14 bases between. The CDR3 length is 14 residues. In nucleotides, the CDR3 is TGTGCCATCAGTGTCCCGGGGGCAGGGACTGAAGCTTTCTTT. Its protein is CAISVPGAGTEAFF.

The rearrangement uses TRBV25-1 and TRBJ2-2; 7 bases agree with TRBD2. CDR1 MGHDK and CDR2 SYGVNS come from the germline V gene. Trimming cost V 8 bases and J 6 bases; bases outside gene matches: 9. The CDR3 sequence is 14 residues long. Here the CDR3 reads CASLPRGEAGELFF. The DNA of the CDR3 is TGTGCCAGCCTCCCACGGGGGGAGGCCGGGGAGCTGTTTTTT.

The V call is TRBV19, the J call TRBJ2-5; the D call may be TRBD1 or TRBD2 (5 bases each). Per germline, CDR1 LNHDA and CDR2 SQIVND (reference sequence). The CDR3 spans 13 residues. Trimming left V 6 bases short and J 4 bases short, with 12 bases between. The CDR3 DNA reads TGTGCCAGTAGGATTGGGGGAGTAGAGACCCAGTACTTC. Its protein product is CASRIGGVETQYF.

This clone is a singleton in its sample. V is TRBV2 and J is TRBJ2-3; D possibly matches TRBD1 or TRBD2 (6 bases each). V was clipped by 10 bases and J by 2 bases, with 16 bases between them. Looked up from germline, CDR1 is SNHLY and CDR2 is FYNNEI. This CDR3 region has 14 residues. The CDR3 here is CATQEGGPTDTQYF. Here the CDR3 DNA reads TGTGCCACCCAAGAGGGGGGACCCACAGATACGCAGTATTTT.

CDR3 sequence: CASSRQTAGNTIYF. DNA for the CDR3: TGTGCCAGCAGTCGCCAGACGGCTGGAAACACCATATATTTT. The chain employs TRBV28 and TRBJ1-3, with unresolved D. Germline V CDR1 and CDR2: MDHEN, SYDVKM. The CDR3 covers 14 residues. Deletions cut 5 bases from V and 2 bases from J, with 10 bases between. Full variable domain (rest looked up from reference TRBV28 and TRBJ1-3): DVKVTQSSRYLVKRTGEKVFLECVQDMDHENMFWYRQDPGLGLRLIYFSYDVKMKEKGDIPEGYSVSREKKERFSLILESASTNQTSMYLCASSRQTAGNTIYFGEGSWLTVV.

This chain links TRBV19 with TRBJ2-6, with D perhaps TRBD1 (7 bases). This CDR3 has 17 amino acids. Germline loops: CDR1 LNHDA, CDR2 SQIVND (reference sequence). V lost 2 bases to trimming and J lost 6 bases, with 17 bases between them. The CDR3 here is CASSISYGGGEANVLTF. The CDR3 DNA sequence: TGTGCCAGTAGTATAAGTTACGGAGGGGGCGAGGCCAACGTCCTGACTTTC.

The CDR3: CASSARLAGEVYEQYF. The CDR3 bases are TGTGCCAGCAGCGCCAGACTAGCGGGAGAAGTCTACGAGCAGTACTTC. The chain is built from TRBV7-3 and TRBJ2-7, with 12 nucleotides matching TRBD2. V was clipped by 5 bases and J by 3 bases; unmatched bases: 8. From germline, CDR1 is SGHTA and CDR2 FQGTGA. CDR3 length equals 16 residues.

The chain joins TRBV25-1 to TRBJ2-1; D unclear. Germline loops: CDR1 MGHDK, CDR2 SYGVNS. With 3 bases removed from V and 3 bases from J, the gap between germline ends came to 6 bases. The CDR3 has 13 amino acids. The DNA of the CDR3 is TGTGCCAGCAGTGAGCTGGGCTACAATGAGCAGTTCTTC. This gives the protein CASSELGYNEQFF.

V gene TRBV15 combines with J gene TRBJ2-5, with 11 positions matching TRBD1. The V segment lost 2 bases and the J segment 7 bases; nucleotides outside the gene matches: 9. Germline CDR1 LNHNV, CDR2 YYDKDF (reference sequence). CDR3 size: 16 residues. The CDR3 DNA reads as TGTGCCACCAGCAGACTAGGACAGGGGGCGGGCGGGACCCAGTACTTC. This sequence encodes CATSRLGQGAGGTQYF.

V usage is TRBV11-2 and J usage is TRBJ2-2; no firm D call. CDR3 length: 14 amino acids. V lost 3 bases, J lost 6 bases, and 11 bases lay in between. Per the germline V gene, CDR1 is SGHAT and CDR2 is FQNNGV. The CDR3: CASSFGRLAGELFF. DNA of the CDR3: TGTGCCAGCAGCTTTGGACGGTTAGCCGGGGAGCTGTTTTTT.

The chain carries TRBV9 and TRBJ1-4, with 8 bases that match TRBD1. Trimming cost V 4 bases and J 7 bases; bases outside gene matches: 6. The CDR3 runs 14 residues. Germline V gene data show CDR1 as SGDLS and CDR2 as YYNGEE. The CDR3 region has the DNA TGTGCCAGCAGCACAGGGGGAGGCGGTGAAAAACTGTTTTTT. The encoded protein is CASSTGGGGEKLFF. The full variable domain, its missing parts supplied by reference TRBV9 and TRBJ1-4, is DSGVTQTPKHLITATGQRVTLRCSPRSGDLSVYWYQQSLDQGLQFLIQYYNGEERAKGNILERFSAQQFPDLHSELNLSSLELGDSALYFCASSTGGGGEKLFFGSGTQLSVL.

The V and J genes are TRBV29-1 and TRBJ2-3; 9 bases are a match to TRBD1. V dropped 6 bases and J dropped 4; count of bases not matched to a gene: 8. From germline, CDR1 is SQVTM and CDR2 ANQGSEA. This CDR3 is built from 14 residues. This CDR3 reads CSVPPGQGSDTQYF. The CDR3 DNA sequence: TGCAGCGTCCCACCGGGACAGGGTTCAGATACGCAGTATTTT.

V gene TRBV19 combines with J gene TRBJ2-7; TRBD1 matches 10 bases. The CDR3 has 15 residues. V lost 4 bases and J lost 6; bases outside the gene matches: 9. Germline lookup yields CDR1 LNHDA and CDR2 SQIVND (reference sequence). The CDR3 loop is CASSTPGTGVAEQYF. DNA for the CDR3: TGTGCCAGTAGTACCCCCGGGACAGGGGTGGCCGAGCAGTACTTC. The full variable domain, in which reference TRBV19 and TRBJ2-7 provide the parts outside the CDR3, is DGGITQSPKYLFRKEGQNVTLSCEQNLNHDAMYWYRQDPGQGLRLIYYSQIVNDFQKGDIAEGYSVSREKKESFPLTVTSAQKNPTAFYLCASSTPGTGVAEQYFGPGTRLTVT.

The chain joins TRBV5-4 to TRBJ2-1; TRBD2 matches at 9 bases. The CDR3 spans 13 residues. Germline CDR1 is SGHNT and CDR2 is YYREEE (reference sequence). V lost 3 bases to trimming and J lost 10 bases; unmatched junction nucleotides: 5. CDR3 loop: CASSSRTSEEQFF. Here the CDR3 DNA reads TGTGCCAGCAGCTCCCGGACTAGCGAAGAGCAGTTCTTC. The whole variable domain, remainder taken from reference TRBV5-4 and TRBJ2-1, is ETGVTQSPTHLIKTRGQQVTLRCSSQSGHNTVSWYQQALGQGPQFIFQYYREEENGRGNFPPRFSGLQFPNYSSELNVNALELDDSALYLCASSSRTSEEQFFGPGTRLTVL.

This clone was seen a single time. The chain employs TRBV19 and TRBJ2-3; D is perhaps TRBD1 (6 bases). CDR3 length: 13 amino acids. Germline V gene lookup returns CDR1 LNHDA and CDR2 SQIVND (reference sequence). Trimming removed 3 bases from V and 6 bases from J, with 10 bases in between. The CDR3 loop reads CASSITGFDTQYF. In nucleotides, the CDR3 is TGTGCCAGTAGTATTACAGGGTTCGATACGCAGTATTTT.

The chain employs TRBV7-2 and TRBJ2-7; 7 nucleotides line up with TRBD2. The germline V gene encodes CDR1 SGHTA and CDR2 FQGNSA. V shed 1 base, J shed 5 bases, and the junction held 8 bases outside the gene matches. CDR3 length equals 15 residues. The CDR3 here is CASSLVVAGKHEQYF. The CDR3 nucleotides are TGTGCCAGCAGCTTAGTGGTAGCGGGTAAGCACGAGCAGTACTTC.

The rearrangement links TRBV4-1 to TRBJ2-7, with D possibly matching TRBD2 (5 bases). V was trimmed by 4 bases and J by 3 bases, leaving 16 bases between them. This CDR3 region has 15 residues. Per germline, CDR1 MGHRA and CDR2 YSYEKL. CDR3 region: CASSPSEGSGYEQYF. CDR3 nucleotides: TGCGCCAGCAGCCCAAGCGAGGGTTCGGGCTACGAGCAGTACTTC.

The chain joins TRBV6-1 to TRBJ2-3; 8 bases map to TRBD2. Trimming cost V 5 bases and J 1 base; bases outside gene matches: 5. The CDR3 has 15 residues. Germline V lookup: CDR1 MNHNS, CDR2 SASEGT. CDR3 loop: CASSRAGEGTDTQYF. CDR3 nucleotide sequence: TGTGCCAGCAGTCGAGCGGGAGAGGGCACAGATACGCAGTATTTT.

The J gene is TRBJ2-1, the V gene TRBV2; no reliable D call. Germline assignment: CDR1 SNHLY and CDR2 FYNNEI. The CDR3 is 14 amino acids. Trimming pared 7 bases from V and 9 bases from J, leaving 19 bases between. DNA for the CDR3: TGTGCCAGCATGCTTGGAGCCCGTAGCTCTGAGCAGTTCTTC. This translates into CASMLGARSSEQFF.